These 18 T cell receptor beta chains were all obtained from the same sample, sequenced in a study of molecular identifiers for immune sequencing clone quantification. TCRdb redid the calling of the PCR reads with MiXCR, one entry per CDR3 protein. The data contain 60,000 to 70,000 distinct CDR3 sequences, over 15% of them singletons. The sequenced material came from naive CD8+ T cells from blood, with Jurkat cell RNA spiked in. Stated subset: FACS-sorted CD8+CD4-CCR7+CD45RA+ naive T cells. The receptor set was obtained from a human donor in good health. Some libraries in this study had Jurkat cell RNA spiked in.

This clonotype was seen many times. J is TRBJ2-3 and V is TRBV4-1, with D possibly TRBD2 on 6 matching bases. V lost 0 bases to trimming and J lost 4 bases, with 14 bases between them. From germline, CDR1 is MGHRA and CDR2 YSYEKL. The CDR3 loop spans 16 amino acids. The CDR3 is CASSQETGVPPDTQYF. The CDR3 nucleotides are TGCGCCAGCAGCCAAGAAACGGGAGTTCCCCCAGATACGCAGTATTTT.

This clonotype has at least ten counts. The chain links TRBV6-2 or TRBV6-3 to TRBJ1-5; D unresolved. CDR3 length: 17 amino acids. The V and J ends lost 2 bases and 4 bases respectively, with 18 bases between them. Germline assignment: CDR1 MNHEY and CDR2 SVGEGT. CDR3 protein: CASSYPYRGFPNQPQHF. The CDR3 DNA is TGTGCCAGCAGTTACCCCTATCGTGGGTTTCCGAATCAGCCCCAGCATTTT.

This clonotype was counted at least ten times. The V call is TRBV4-1, the J call TRBJ2-7; 8 bases line up with TRBD2. The germline V gene has CDR1 MGHRA and CDR2 YSYEKL. This CDR3 contains 14 residues. V was pared by 2 bases and J by 3 bases, with 3 bases of the junction left unmatched. The CDR3 reads CASSQLAGIYEQYF. The DNA for the CDR3 is TGCGCCAGCAGCCAACTAGCGGGCATCTACGAGCAGTACTTC.

Comments on this clonotype: A much larger clonotype is one base distant, so this may be a read error. The chain recombines TRBV9 with TRBJ2-2, with unresolved D. Trimming stripped 6 bases from V and 4 bases from J, with 10 bases between. CDR1 and CDR2 from the germline V gene are SGDLS and YYNGEE. This CDR3 has 13 amino acids. CDR3 in DNA: TGTGCCAGCACCTGGGTGGGCACCGGGGAGCTGTTTTTT. As protein: CASTWVGTGELFF.

This clonotype has more than one count but fewer than ten. The V gene is TRBV20-1, the J gene TRBJ2-2; TRBD2 might be the D (5 bases). Germline V gene lookup returns CDR1 DFQATT and CDR2 SNEGSKA (reference sequence). V lost 0 bases, J lost 4 bases, and 15 bases lay in between. The CDR3 totals 16 residues. For the CDR3, the DNA is TGCAGTGCTAGAGATAGCGAGGGCCCATTCACCGGGGAGCTGTTTTTT. It codes for CSARDSEGPFTGELFF.

This clonotype was counted many times. This chain connects TRBV29-1 to TRBJ2-7; D is unclear. V was trimmed by 0 bases and J by 0 bases, leaving 6 bases between them. Germline CDR1 is SQVTM and CDR2 is ANQGSEA. The CDR3 totals 13 residues. Here the CDR3 DNA reads TGCAGCGTTGAAGAGGCGGACTCCTACGAGCAGTACTTC. It yields the protein CSVEEADSYEQYF.

This clonotype showed up many times. V and J are TRBV6-5 and TRBJ2-5; 13 bases match TRBD2. Trimming cost V 6 bases and J 5 bases; bases outside gene matches: 15. The CDR3 spans 18 residues. Germline V gene sequence: CDR1 MNHEY, CDR2 SVGAGI. For the CDR3, the DNA is TGTGCCAGCAGCTCCACACCCGGGACTAGCGGGACTGGGGAGACCCAGTACTTC. Its translation is CASSSTPGTSGTGETQYF.

This clonotype was seen only a few times. V usage is TRBV12-3 or TRBV12-4 and J usage is TRBJ1-3; D remains ambiguous. This CDR3 is built from 18 residues. The germline V and J ends were trimmed by 3 bases and 0 bases, with 18 bases remaining between them. CDR3 sequence reads: CASSFLVGLLFSGNTIYF. CDR3 DNA: TGTGCCAGCAGTTTCCTGGTTGGGCTACTCTTCTCTGGAAACACCATATATTTT.

Regarding this clonotype: Just one base apart from a much larger clone, this may be a read error. The chain joins TRBV9 to TRBJ2-3, with a weak D call TRBD1 (5 bases). CDR1 SGDLS and CDR2 YYNGEE come from the germline V gene. The V gene lost 3 bases and the J gene lost 4 bases, with 9 bases spanning the gap. The CDR3 is 13 amino acids. This CDR3 reads CASSGRGSDTQYF. In nucleotides, the CDR3 is TGTGCCAGCAGCGGAAGGGGTTCAGATACGCAGTATTTT.

In its sample, this clonotype was seen many times. The chain links TRBV6-2 or TRBV6-3 to TRBJ1-1, with D perhaps TRBD1 (5 bases). CDR1 and CDR2 from the germline V gene are MNHEY and SVGEGT. Trimming removed 2 bases from V and 6 bases from J, with 16 bases in between. The CDR3 sequence is 15 residues long. The CDR3 sequence: CASSYTVMGVPEAFF. DNA for the CDR3: TGTGCCAGCAGTTACACTGTGATGGGGGTACCTGAAGCTTTCTTT.

Concerning this clonotype itself: Possible read error: a much larger clone is one base away. The rearrangement joins TRBV27 to TRBJ2-1; the match to TRBD2 covers 9 bases. The germline V gene encodes CDR1 MNHEY and CDR2 SMNVEV (reference sequence). CDR3 length equals 14 residues. CDR3 protein: CASSSLAGDHERFF. The CDR3 coding sequence is TGTGCCAGCAGTTCGTTAGCGGGAGACCATGAGCGGTTCTTC.

This chain joins TRBV19 and TRBJ2-7; possible D gene TRBD1, 5 bases. The V gene lost 9 bases and the J gene lost 0 bases, with 12 bases spanning the gap. The V gene's germline CDR1 is LNHDA and CDR2 SQIVND (reference sequence). The CDR3 covers 13 residues. The chain's CDR3 is CASQDILSYEQYF. CDR3 nucleotides: TGTGCCAGCCAGGACATCCTCTCCTACGAGCAGTACTTC.

This clonotype showed up just a few times. The V gene is TRBV14, the J gene TRBJ2-7; TRBD1 aligns across 9 bases. The CDR3 extends over 14 amino acids. Germline CDR1 SGHDN, CDR2 FVKESK. V shed 7 bases, J shed 1 base, and the junction held 5 bases outside the gene matches. Here the CDR3 DNA reads TGTGCCAGCACGCCCGGGACAGGGTCCTACGAGCAGTACTTC. Protein: CASTPGTGSYEQYF.

In regard to this clonotype: A much larger clone differs from this one at a single base, so this may be a read error. The CDR3 end shows no conserved phenylalanine or tryptophan, and so a read error is likely. The V and J genes are TRBV28 and TRBJ1-6, with D possibly matching TRBD1 (6 bases). This CDR3 is 13 amino acids long. The germline CDR1 and CDR2 sequences are MDHEN and SYDVKM. The V and J ends lost 5 bases and 10 bases respectively, with 12 bases between them. The CDR3 DNA reads as TGTGCCAGCAGTGTCCAGGGGTTCTCACCCCTCCACTCT. It codes for CASSVQGFSPLHS.

The gene calls are TRBV19 and TRBJ2-2; D may be TRBD1 (6 bases). Trimming took 5 bases from V and 7 from J, leaving 14 bases between them. The germline V gene has CDR1 LNHDA and CDR2 SQIVND (reference sequence). This CDR3 region has 14 residues. This CDR3 is CASSPYTGFGELFF. The CDR3 DNA follows: TGTGCCAGTAGTCCATATACAGGGTTCGGGGAGCTGTTTTTT.

This clonotype has a count of ten or more. The DNA of the CDR3 is TGCAGCGTTGAAGGTTTGGAGGGGAAAAATGAGCAGTTCTTC. Its translation is CSVEGLEGKNEQFF. The rearrangement uses TRBV29-1 and TRBJ2-1, with a possible D match to TRBD2 (6 bases). Trimming stripped 1 base from V and 7 bases from J, with 14 bases between. The CDR3 loop spans 14 amino acids. Germline assignment: CDR1 SQVTM and CDR2 ANQGSEA.

As regards this clonotype: This may stem from a read error, because a much larger clone lies one nucleotide away. The chain uses TRBV28 and TRBJ2-7; no firm D call. The CDR3 has 12 residues. Germline V gene data show CDR1 as MDHEN and CDR2 as SYDVKM. The CDR3, as DNA: TGTGCCAGCAGTCCCGACAACTACGATCAGTACTTC. Translation: CASSPDNYDQYF.

Comments on this clonotype: It may be a read error: a sequence one base away is much more abundant. The CDR3 DNA reads TGTGCCAGCAGCCCTCCCCCGGGACAGGGGGATGAAAAACTGCTTTTT. This encodes CASSPPPGQGDEKLLF. V is TRBV9 and J is TRBJ1-4; 11 bases align to TRBD1. This CDR3 comprises 16 residues. Germline values: CDR1 SGDLS, CDR2 YYNGEE.